Listed here is a single TCR beta chain. What it binds is not known. These data belong to a study of cytomegalovirus exposure and HLA in healthy donors. Study-level results: For most TCR sequences rarity was the rule, although some public TCRs occurred in many donors.

The ends were cut back, 5 bases at V and 1 base at J, with 11 bases in the middle. Germline CDR1 is SGHTA and CDR2 is FQGNSA. The CDR3 is made up of 14 amino acids. Primers included in the PCR were 60 Vbeta and 13 Jbeta primers. The method was immunoSEQ multiplex PCR; TCRdb's version includes in-frame clones alone and lacks a portion of them. The sample's table shows 80,000 to 95,000 clones. The sequence came from a middle-aged man in good health and CMV-seropositive. The sample taken for sequencing was PBMCs. This sequence joins TRBV7-2 and TRBJ2-5, with D maybe TRBD1 (5 bases). CDR3 loop: CASSPQGSQETQYF. CDR3 DNA sequence: TGTGCCAGCAGCCCCCAGGGCTCCCAAGAGACCCAGTACTTC.